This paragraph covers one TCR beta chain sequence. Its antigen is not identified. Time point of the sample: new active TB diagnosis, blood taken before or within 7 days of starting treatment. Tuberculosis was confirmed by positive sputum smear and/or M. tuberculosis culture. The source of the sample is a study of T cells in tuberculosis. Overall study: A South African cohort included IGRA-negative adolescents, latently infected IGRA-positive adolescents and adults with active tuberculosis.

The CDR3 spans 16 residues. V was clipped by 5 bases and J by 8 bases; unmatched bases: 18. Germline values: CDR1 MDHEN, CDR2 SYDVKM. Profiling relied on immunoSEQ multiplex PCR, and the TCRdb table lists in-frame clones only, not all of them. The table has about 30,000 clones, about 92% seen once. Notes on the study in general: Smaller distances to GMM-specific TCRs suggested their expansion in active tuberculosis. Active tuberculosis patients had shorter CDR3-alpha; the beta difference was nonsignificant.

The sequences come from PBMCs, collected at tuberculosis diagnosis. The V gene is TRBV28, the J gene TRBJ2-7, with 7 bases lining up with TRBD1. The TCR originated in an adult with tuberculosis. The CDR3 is CASSQQGQLPGGKQYF. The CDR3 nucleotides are TGTGCCAGCAGTCAACAGGGACAGCTGCCAGGAGGCAAGCAGTACTTC.